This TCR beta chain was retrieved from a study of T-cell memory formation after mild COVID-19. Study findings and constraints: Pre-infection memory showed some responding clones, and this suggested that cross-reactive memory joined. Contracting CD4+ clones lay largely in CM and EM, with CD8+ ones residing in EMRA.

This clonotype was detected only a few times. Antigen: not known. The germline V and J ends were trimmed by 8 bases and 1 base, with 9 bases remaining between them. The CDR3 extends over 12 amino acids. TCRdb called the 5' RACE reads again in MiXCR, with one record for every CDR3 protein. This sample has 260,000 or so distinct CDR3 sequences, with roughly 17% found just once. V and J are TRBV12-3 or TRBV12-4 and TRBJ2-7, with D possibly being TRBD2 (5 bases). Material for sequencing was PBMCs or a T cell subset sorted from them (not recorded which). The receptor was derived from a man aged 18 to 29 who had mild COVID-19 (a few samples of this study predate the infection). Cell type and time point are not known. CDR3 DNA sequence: TGTGCCAGCGGCCCGGGGTCCTACGAGCAGTACTTC. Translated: CASGPGSYEQYF.